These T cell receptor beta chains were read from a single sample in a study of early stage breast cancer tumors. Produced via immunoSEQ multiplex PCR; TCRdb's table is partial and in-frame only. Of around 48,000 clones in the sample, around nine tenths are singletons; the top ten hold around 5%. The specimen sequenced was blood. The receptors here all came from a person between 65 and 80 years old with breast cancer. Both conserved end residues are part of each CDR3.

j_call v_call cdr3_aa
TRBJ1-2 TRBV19 CASSTGVGYTF
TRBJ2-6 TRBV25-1 CASSEYGGSGANVLTF
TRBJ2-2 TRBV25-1 CASSGGLSTGELFF
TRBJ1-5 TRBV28 CASSEAKSENQPQHF
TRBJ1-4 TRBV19 CASSSGHGNEKLFF
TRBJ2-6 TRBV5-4 CASSLASSGANVLTF
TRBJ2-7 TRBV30 CAWSVQDEQYF
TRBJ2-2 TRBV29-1 CSVDRAGGTGELFF
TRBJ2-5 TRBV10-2 CASTGQGVRETQYF
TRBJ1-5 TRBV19 CASRTGGGSNQPQHF
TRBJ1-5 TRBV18 CASSPAGGSGNQPQHF
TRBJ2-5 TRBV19 CASSGRTSGSGTQYF
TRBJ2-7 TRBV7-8 CASSSETAGVSYEQYF
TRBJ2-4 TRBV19 CASSPELQVQYF
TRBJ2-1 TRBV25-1 CASSVAATGYYNEQFF
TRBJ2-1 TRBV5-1 CASSGGLAGGRYNEQFF
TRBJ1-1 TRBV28 CATSRRGNSNTEAFF
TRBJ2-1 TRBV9 CASSVVGQNYNEQFF
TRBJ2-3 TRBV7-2 CASSLVAGGADTQYF
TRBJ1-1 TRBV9 CASSASEWGGVPEAFF
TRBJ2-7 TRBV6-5 CASSYTGTSDREQYF
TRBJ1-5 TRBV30 CAWSVNSNQPQHF
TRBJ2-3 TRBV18 CASSPSLAGVGDTQYF
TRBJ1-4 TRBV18 CASSPRTGTNEKLFF
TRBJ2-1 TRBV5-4 CASSSAYGEQFF
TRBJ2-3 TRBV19 CASSPGLPLADTQYF
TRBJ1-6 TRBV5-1 CASSFIGGRGNSPLHF
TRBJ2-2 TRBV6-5 CAATGTGGTGELFF
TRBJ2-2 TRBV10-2 CASSGVTDSNTGELFF
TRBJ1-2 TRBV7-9 CASSLPARNYGYTF
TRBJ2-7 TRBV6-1 CASSGRGRLANEQYF
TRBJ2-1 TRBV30 CAWSPRVAGGYNNEQFF
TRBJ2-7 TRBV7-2 CASSLELALGEQYF
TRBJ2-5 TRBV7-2 CASTDQRGGVLQYF
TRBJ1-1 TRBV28 CASSLALLRNTEAFF
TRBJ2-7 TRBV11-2 CASSADQVRGYEQYF
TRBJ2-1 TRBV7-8 CASSGMTAYNEQFF
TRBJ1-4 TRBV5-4 CASSRERNEKLFF
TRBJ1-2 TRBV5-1 CASSGQTLGVYGYTF
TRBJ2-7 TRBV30 CAWRASGSSYEQYF
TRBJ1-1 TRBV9 CASSVEDSSTEAFF
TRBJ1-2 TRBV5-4 CASSLPGQDYGYTF
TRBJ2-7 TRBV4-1 CASSQGLAVPYEQYF
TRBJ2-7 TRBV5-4 CASSFDSTYEQYF
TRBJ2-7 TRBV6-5 CASSYDTDYEQYF
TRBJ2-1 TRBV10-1 CASSEGGTGYNEQFF
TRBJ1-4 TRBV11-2 CASSLAGGKTNEKLFF
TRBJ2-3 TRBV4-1 CASSQGDRRFQYF
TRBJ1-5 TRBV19 CASSIGRLNQPQHF
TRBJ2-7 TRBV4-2 CASSQGSGSYEQYF